These T cell receptor beta chains were read from a single sample in a study of T cells in Graves' hyperthyroidism and ophthalmopathy. One entry per CDR3 protein results from TCRdb running MiXCR on the multiplex PCR reads. The table shows about 290,000 distinct CDR3 sequences, with roughly 17% occurring only once. Sequences were obtained from blood. The receptor source for this set is a man aged 25-45 years with Graves' hyperthyroidism. The CDR3 runs from the conserved cysteine through the conserved F or W. Each record gives: clone size, V gene, D gene, J gene, CDR3 DNA, CDR3 protein. The D gene is left open where the match is weak. The listing skips clone size in some rows; elsewhere it reads once, few, many or a size class.

size: .; V: TRBV19; D: TRBD1; J: TRBJ1-5; DNA: TGTGCCAGTAGCCACCCACCCTCAGGGGGAAATCAGCCCCAGCATTTT; CDR3: CASSHPPSGGNQPQHF
size: .; V: TRBV15; D: .; J: TRBJ2-6; DNA: TGTGCCACCTCGGACTCTGGGGCCAACGTCCTGACTTTC; CDR3: CATSDSGANVLTF
size: many; V: TRBV3-1; D: TRBD1; J: TRBJ1-5; DNA: TGTGCCAGCAGGCCACAGGGGATCGGGCAGCCCCAGCATTTT; CDR3: CASRPQGIGQPQHF
size: many; V: TRBV5-1; D: TRBD1; J: TRBJ1-1; DNA: TGCGCCAGCAGGGACGGACAGGGTTCCACTGAAGCTTTCTTT; CDR3: CASRDGQGSTEAFF
size: many; V: TRBV12-3/TRBV12-4; D: .; J: TRBJ2-1; DNA: TGTGCCAGCAGTTTTGGGCGGGACCAGCAGTTCTTC; CDR3: CASSFGRDQQFF
size: few; V: TRBV29-1; D: .; J: TRBJ1-2; DNA: TGCAGCGTTCGGATGGGGATGGGGGATGGCTACACCTTC; CDR3: CSVRMGMGDGYTF
size: many; V: TRBV11-2; D: TRBD2; J: TRBJ2-5; DNA: TGTGCCAGCAGCTTTATTTCGACTAGCGGGAGCCAAGAGACCCAGTACTTC; CDR3: CASSFISTSGSQETQYF
size: .; V: TRBV29-1; D: .; J: TRBJ2-1; DNA: TGCAGCGCTCTAGCCATACTCGACAATGAGCAGTTCTTC; CDR3: CSALAILDNEQFF
size: many; V: TRBV30; D: TRBD2; J: TRBJ2-5; DNA: TGTGCCGTATCCGTAGCGGGATCGTCCGCGGCAGGGACCCAGTACTTC; CDR3: CAVSVAGSSAAGTQYF
size: many; V: TRBV6-1; D: .; J: TRBJ2-2; DNA: TGTGCCAGCAGCGATAAGGGGACCCAGTCCCTGGAGCTGTTTTTT; CDR3: CASSDKGTQSLELFF
size: .; V: TRBV9; D: TRBD2; J: TRBJ2-1; DNA: TGTGCCAGCAGCGTGGTAGCGGGAGGGGATGAGCAGTTCTTC; CDR3: CASSVVAGGDEQFF
size: .; V: TRBV5-1; D: TRBD1; J: TRBJ2-5; DNA: TGCGCCAGCAGCTTGGAGGGACAGTATATGGAGACCCAGTACTTC; CDR3: CASSLEGQYMETQYF
size: many; V: TRBV3-1; D: .; J: TRBJ1-5; DNA: TGTGCCAGCAGCCAGGGGGGCCGCTGGACGCCCCAGCATTTT; CDR3: CASSQGGRWTPQHF
size: few; V: TRBV7-9; D: .; J: TRBJ1-3; DNA: TGTGCCAGCAGCCATACGCAGATTGGTGGAAACACCATATATTTT; CDR3: CASSHTQIGGNTIYF
size: .; V: TRBV7-2; D: .; J: TRBJ2-2; DNA: TGTGCCAGCAGCTATCTCAGGGAGAACACCGGGGAGCTGTTTTTT; CDR3: CASSYLRENTGELFF
size: .; V: TRBV5-1; D: .; J: TRBJ2-3; DNA: TGCGCCAGCAGCCCGTCGGTGGGGCCAGATACGCAGTATTTT; CDR3: CASSPSVGPDTQYF
size: few; V: TRBV7-9; D: TRBD1; J: TRBJ1-2; DNA: TGTGCCAGCAGCTACAGGGGGACCTATGGCTACACCTTC; CDR3: CASSYRGTYGYTF
size: many; V: TRBV24-1; D: .; J: TRBJ2-5; DNA: TGTGCCACCAGTGATACCAACCCCCAAGAGACCCAGTACTTC; CDR3: CATSDTNPQETQYF
size: many; V: TRBV7-9; D: TRBD1; J: TRBJ2-3; DNA: TGTGCCAGCAGCCCCGACAGGGGAACGCAGTATTTT; CDR3: CASSPDRGTQYF
size: few; V: TRBV10-3; D: .; J: TRBJ2-1; DNA: TGTGCCATCAGTCTGGACCCAAATGAGCAGTTCTTC; CDR3: CAISLDPNEQFF
size: .; V: TRBV6-1; D: .; J: TRBJ1-6; DNA: TGTGCCAGCAGTGCCCCAGGGGTCGTGAGTAATTCACCCCTCCACTTT; CDR3: CASSAPGVVSNSPLHF
size: .; V: TRBV4-1; D: .; J: TRBJ1-5; DNA: TGCGCCAGCAGCCAAGAGGGAACAGGAAATCAGCCCCAGCATTTT; CDR3: CASSQEGTGNQPQHF
size: .; V: TRBV15; D: TRBD1; J: TRBJ2-2; DNA: TGTGCCACCAGCAGAGACGACCGGGACAGCTACACCGGGGAGCTGTTTTTT; CDR3: CATSRDDRDSYTGELFF
size: few; V: TRBV10-2; D: TRBD1; J: TRBJ2-2; DNA: TGCGCCAGCGCGGGACAGGGGGCGTCCGGGGAGCTGTTTTTT; CDR3: CASAGQGASGELFF
size: few; V: TRBV24-1; D: TRBD1; J: TRBJ1-4; DNA: TGTGCCACCAGTGATCCAGGGGGAGGAAGTGAAAAACTGTTTTTT; CDR3: CATSDPGGGSEKLFF
size: few; V: TRBV5-1; D: TRBD1; J: TRBJ2-7; DNA: TGCGCCAGCAGCTTAGGGACAGGGACTTCCTACGAGCAGTACTTC; CDR3: CASSLGTGTSYEQYF
size: .; V: TRBV12-3/TRBV12-4; D: .; J: TRBJ2-3; DNA: TGTGCCAGCAGTTTATTCGGAATCACAGATACGCAGTATTTT; CDR3: CASSLFGITDTQYF